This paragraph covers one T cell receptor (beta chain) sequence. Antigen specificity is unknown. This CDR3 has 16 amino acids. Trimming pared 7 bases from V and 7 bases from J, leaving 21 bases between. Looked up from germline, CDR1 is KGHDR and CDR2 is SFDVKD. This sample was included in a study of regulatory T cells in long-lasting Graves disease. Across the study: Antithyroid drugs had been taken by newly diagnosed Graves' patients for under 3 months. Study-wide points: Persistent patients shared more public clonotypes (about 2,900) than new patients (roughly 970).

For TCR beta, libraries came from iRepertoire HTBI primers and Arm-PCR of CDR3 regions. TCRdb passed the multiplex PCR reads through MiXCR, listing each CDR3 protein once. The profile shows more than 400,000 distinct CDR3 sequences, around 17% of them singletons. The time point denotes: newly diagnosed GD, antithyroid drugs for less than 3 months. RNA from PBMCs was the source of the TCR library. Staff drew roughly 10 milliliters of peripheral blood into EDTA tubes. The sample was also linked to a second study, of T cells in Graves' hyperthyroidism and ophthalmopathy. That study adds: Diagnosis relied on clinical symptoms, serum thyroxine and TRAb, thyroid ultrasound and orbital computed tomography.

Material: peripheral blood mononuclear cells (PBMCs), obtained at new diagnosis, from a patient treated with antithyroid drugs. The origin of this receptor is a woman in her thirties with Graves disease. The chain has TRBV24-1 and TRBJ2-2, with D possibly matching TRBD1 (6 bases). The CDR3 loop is CATRANRANTVGELFF. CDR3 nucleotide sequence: TGTGCCACCAGGGCTAACAGGGCAAACACGGTCGGGGAGCTGTTTTTT.